This T cell receptor beta chain was observed in a study of early stage breast cancer tumors. Background on the study: Most invasive tumors, about 75% of the 16, were ER+/PR+/HER2-. The study's findings and limits: Compared with adjacent normal breast, tumors showed around 2.5-fold denser, more clonal T cells.

Points on this clone: The antigen is not known.

The CDR3 contains 16 residues. Germline CDR1 is SGHVS and CDR2 is FQNEAQ. After removal of 2 bases from V and 10 bases from J, the junction contained 11 bases not matched to a gene. Each sample had two DNA replicates, approximately 0.52 ug blood or roughly 1.6 ug tissue. TCRdb's table, derived via immunoSEQ multiplex PCR, lists solely in-frame clones and lacks some. The sample has 25,000 to 35,000 clones; 80% are singletons. The V and J genes are TRBV7-8 and TRBJ2-1; TRBD2 matches 10 bases. The sample comprised blood. This receptor was taken from a person between 55 and 69 years old with breast cancer. CDR3 sequence: CASSLRPAGGLGEQFF. The CDR3 DNA reads TGTGCCAGCAGCTTAAGGCCAGCGGGAGGGTTAGGCGAGCAGTTCTTC.